The rows below give T cell receptor beta chains drawn from one sample of a study of human T cells and chemical hapten exposure. Each CDR3 protein gets one entry after TCRdb re-called the RACE reads with MiXCR. The sample contains 200,000 to 300,000 distinct CDR3 sequences, 7.5% to 10% of which appear only once. The sequences come from whole blood, collected in connection with sensitization to the hapten diphenylcyclopropenone (DPC). The receptors were gathered from a woman in her forties with alopecia areata. Some clones in this sample may be carry-over from other donors' samples. The conserved cysteine and the conserved F or W are not part of the CDR3 here.

V gene,CDR3 protein
TRBV12-3/TRBV12-4,ASSLWREGRNEQF
TRBV10-3,ATRATSGNTGELF
TRBV7-2,ASSRQGGLGTDTQY
TRBV5-6,ASSSRGGTNYEQY
TRBV20-1,SAQDLGRTSGHEQY
TRBV12-3/TRBV12-4,ASTDGELF
TRBV4-3,ASSQGPQGRGEAF
TRBV9,ASSEGRGSYNEQF
TRBV4-1,ASSQDFTANYGYT
TRBV12-3/TRBV12-4,ASSSQGIGTGELF
TRBV3-1,ASSPTYNYGSSYEQY
TRBV10-3,ALGVADRPYEQY
TRBV12-3/TRBV12-4,ASRLGLADNTDTQY
TRBV21-1,ASSSAGGTPLTQY
TRBV12-3/TRBV12-4,ASSLRLNTEAF
TRBV24-1,ATAADTGAELF
TRBV10-3,AITQGRTGSYEQY
TRBV7-9,ASSLSGGARTDTQY
TRBV7-9,ASRPSGQGYNSPLH
TRBV5-6,ASYLAGKNIQY
TRBV6-2/TRBV6-3,ASSLREETQY